The text below deals with one TCR beta chain. The antigen it binds to is not known. Base qualities are not provided; no much larger clone lies one nucleotide away. Healthy HIV-negative adults with no recently reported acute infections or vaccinations were included as donors. Every donor was a Caucasian adult residing in Nashville, Tennessee, USA. CD4+ T cells were enriched by magnetic negative selection; naive cells were then positively selected on CD45RA, and the negative fraction formed the memory subset. Blood was collected by leukapheresis, and PBMCs were isolated by Ficoll-Histopaque density gradient centrifugation and then cryopreserved in liquid nitrogen vapor phase. Analytical flow cytometry was used to check the purity and quantity of each magnetically sorted T cell population. From each sorted fraction, genomic DNA was isolated and quantified by UV absorbance on a Nanodrop 2000c. The record originates from a study of shared clonotypes between healthy human individuals (dated by TCRdb to the early 2020s). Describing the broader study: The cohort included a few men and a couple of women between 18 and 49 years of age. Each donor's leukapheresis produced roughly between about 0.8 and 10 billion PBMCs. To increase sequencing depth and limit assay-specific biases, different laboratories used diverse techniques to prepare libraries and sequence TCR repertoires. To estimate repertoire size and how much clonotype sharing occurs between individuals, the study deeply sequenced the blood TCR repertoires of a handful of healthy adults. For each donor, CD4 naive and CD4 memory were each run on three plates, CD8 naive on two plates, and CD8 memory on one plate. What the authors observed across the whole study: Compared with non-shared clonotypes, the clonotypes found in all four sorted-subset donors had higher generation probabilities. Pairwise subsampling indicated that sequencing depth was expected to affect the degree of clonotype sharing among donors. Rarefaction of sorted-subset datasets indicated incomplete sequencing despite the large sequencing depth. Only blood was sampled, and tissue TCR repertoires likely differ from those in blood. About 5% of naive CD4, 3.5% of naive CD8, approximately 2.2% of memory CD4, and around 0.42% of memory CD8 clonotypes were shared across a few donors. Larger estimated clonotype richness was generally found for naive subsets than for memory subsets. Because the study included a small number of donors, the genetic and exposure-history diversity represented was limited.

The germline V gene encodes CDR1 PRHDT and CDR2 FYEKMQ (reference sequence). Taken from cysteine to phenylalanine, the CDR3 has 13 residues. Only the CDR3 DNA is retained, 39 bases long and in frame from the first base. Trimming accounts for 1 base at V and 11 bases at J, while the number of junction bases matched to no gene is 5. Using the deep immunoSEQ assay, TCR CDR3 regions were amplified from genomic DNA by multiplex PCR. For each cell subset, the extracted genomic DNA was distributed evenly across all wells of several immunoSEQ 96-well plates, and each plate served as one replicate. For sorted subsets, about 200 ng genomic DNA, equal to about 30,000 T cell genomes, was loaded into each replicate PCR. Purified libraries were quantified with a Qubit 3.0 fluorometer, sized on a Bioanalyzer 2100, and re-quantified with the KAPA Library Quantification kit. Each immunoSEQ 96-well plate was sequenced on its own single-read 150-cycle Illumina NextSeq 550 flow cell. In the paper's pipeline: Because only junctional sequences without quality scores were contained in the immunoSEQ output, filtering matching that applied to full-length reads could not be performed. To assign V/J genes and CDR3, sequences were annotated against IMGT germline references using PyIR, a Python wrapper for IgBLAST v1.9. Reads were removed for weak V/J assignments (E-value above 1e-6), missing CDR3, stop codons, out-of-frame junctions, or ambiguous translated residues. V3J clonotypes were defined as sequences sharing an identical inferred V gene, J gene, and CDR3 amino acid sequence. Percentage overlap between repertoires was computed as shared unique clonotypes divided by the size of the smaller repertoire. Three approaches were used to assess repertoire richness: RTK rarefaction, the Chao1 estimator, and Recon v2.1 estimates of unobserved clonotypes. Generation probabilities for all TCRbeta clonotypes obtained by the gDNA method from several donors were computed using OLGA. TCRdb carries this immuneACCESS record with in-frame sequences only. Its versions omit some clonotypes, under half of them owing to an unresolved V gene in the studies checked, with the rest unexplained. The V and J calls and clone size were taken over from that table, and D and trimming were inferred from the DNA. For this sample the table gives some 2.1 million clones, of which 95% were detected only once. The ten largest account for 0.1% to 0.15% of the sample.

Recombination connected TRBV13 to TRBJ1-1, and 9 junction bases match TRBD1. The sample consisted of naive CD4+ T cells sorted from blood. The cell subset or site tag for this specimen amounts to: CD45RA+ positively selected. This clonotype was obtained from a man between 18 and 29 years old in good health. The CDR3 protein: CASSLDRGPGAFF. The sequenced DNA is TGTGCCAGCAGCTTAGACAGGGGGCCGGGGGCTTTCTTT.